This passage covers 29 T cell receptor beta chains from one sample sequenced in a study of cytomegalovirus exposure and HLA in healthy donors (TCRdb year 2017). Library method: the immunoSEQ multiplex PCR assay. For the multiplex PCR, a mixture combining 60 forward primers for TCR Vbeta segments and 13 reverse primers for TCR Jbeta segments was used. TCRdb retrieved this table from immuneACCESS and kept in-frame rearrangements only. Not all clones are present; in checked studies, unresolved V genes account for under half, and no reason is known for the remainder. The sample table contains more than 140,000 clones; only one count was recorded for almost 85% of them. The ten largest clones represent around 6.2% of the sample. The sequenced material came from PBMCs. These receptors all stem from a man aged 25-45 years in good health and CMV-seropositive.

The table lists this clone with a few counts. One end of the junction is discordant with germline, which a read error may explain. This chain joins TRBV19 and TRBJ1-1; D remains ambiguous. Germline CDR1 is LNHDA and CDR2 is SQIVND (reference sequence). This CDR3 region has 15 residues. The CDR3 DNA reads TGTGCCAGTAGTGTAGAGGAGGGCACGAGGACTGAAGCTTTCTTT. It specifies CASSVEEGTRTEAFF. The full variable domain, in which reference TRBV19 and TRBJ1-1 provide the parts outside the CDR3, is DGGITQSPKYLFRKEGQNVTLSCEQNLNHDAMYWYRQDPGQGLRLIYYSQIVNDFQKGDIAEGYSVSREKKESFPLTVTSAQKNPTAFYLCASSVEEGTRTEAFFGQGTRLTVV.

The rearrangement links TRBV7-8 to TRBJ1-2; D is perhaps TRBD1 (5 bases). The germline CDR1 and CDR2 sequences are SGHVS and FQNEAQ. The CDR3 extends over 18 amino acids. The V end was cut by 2 bases, the J end by 4 bases, with 23 bases between. The DNA for the CDR3 is TGTGCCAGCAGCTTAATTGCGGATGTTATGGGGCCAGGCTATGGCTACACCTTC. As protein: CASSLIADVMGPGYGYTF. The complete variable domain, with remaining parts taken from reference TRBV7-8 and TRBJ1-2, reads GAGVSQSPRYKVAKRGQDVALRCDPISGHVSLFWYQQALGQGPEFLTYFQNEAQLDKSGLPSDRFFAERPEGSVSTLKIQRTQQEDSAVYLCASSLIADVMGPGYGYTFGSGTRLTVV.

This chain uses TRBV18 with TRBJ2-7; the D gene is possibly TRBD1 (6 bases). Germline V lookup: CDR1 KGHSH, CDR2 LQKENI. The CDR3 is 15 amino acids. V was shortened by 6 bases and J by 0 bases, with 15 bases between the two germline ends. CDR3: CASSHRDKSSYEQYF. CDR3 DNA sequence: TGTGCCAGCTCCCACCGGGACAAGAGCTCCTACGAGCAGTACTTC. The whole variable domain, filled in from reference TRBV18 and TRBJ2-7, reads NAGVMQNPRHLVRRRGQEARLRCSPMKGHSHVYWYRQLPEEGLKFMVYLQKENIIDESGMPKERFSAEFPKEGPSILRIQQVVRGDSAAYFCASSHRDKSSYEQYFGPGTRLTVT.

This chain joins TRBV6-5 and TRBJ1-2; 12 nucleotides align to TRBD1. The germline V gene encodes CDR1 MNHEY and CDR2 SVGAGI. The CDR3 length is 15 residues. Trimming cost V 4 bases and J 6 bases; bases outside gene matches: 6. The CDR3 region has the DNA TGTGCCAGCAGTTGGGGGGGGACAGGGGGCGATGGCTACACCTTC. Protein: CASSWGGTGGDGYTF.

This clone was detected only once. The chain links TRBV7-9 to TRBJ2-1; TRBD1 matches 7 bases. The CDR3 runs 17 residues. Unmatched junction bases numbered 14, after V lost 1 base and J lost 8 bases. From germline, CDR1 is SEHNR and CDR2 FQNEAQ (reference sequence). The CDR3 is CASSLGGQTFDRDEQFF. CDR3 coding DNA: TGTGCCAGCAGCTTAGGGGGACAGACCTTCGACCGGGATGAGCAGTTCTTC.

In regard to this clone: The junction does not match germline at one end; this may be a read error. The rearrangement uses TRBV9 and TRBJ2-4; 7 nucleotides line up with TRBD2. Germline CDR1 is SGDLS and CDR2 is YYNGEE. The CDR3 contains 18 residues. The CDR3 protein is CASSVGGSEVVAKNSQYF. CDR3 coding DNA: TGTGCCAGCAGCGTAGGCGGGAGCGAAGTAGTTGCCAAAAACAGTCAGTACTTC.

The chain employs TRBV10-2 and TRBJ2-1; 7 positions agree with TRBD2. Germline lookup yields CDR1 WSHSY and CDR2 SAAADI. Unmatched junction bases numbered 11, after V lost 6 bases and J lost 6 bases. This CDR3 has 15 amino acids. The CDR3 here is CASRGEGAYGNEQFF. The CDR3 region has the DNA TGCGCCAGCAGGGGGGAGGGCGCCTACGGCAATGAGCAGTTCTTC.

This clone was seen a handful of times. The chain joins TRBV4-3 to TRBJ2-1; 8 nucleotides align to TRBD1. Germline CDR1 is LGHNA and CDR2 is YSLEER. This CDR3 contains 14 residues. The ends lost 1 base at V and 6 bases at J; junction bases unmatched: 2. CDR3 region: CASSQVTGGNEQFF. For the CDR3, the DNA is TGCGCCAGCAGCCAAGTCACAGGGGGCAATGAGCAGTTCTTC.

This clone was observed a handful of times. The V and J genes are TRBV2 and TRBJ2-7; 7 nucleotides align to TRBD2. The CDR3 is 13 residues long. CDR1 and CDR2 (germline): SNHLY, FYNNEI. The V and J ends lost 4 bases and 2 bases, in that order; junction bases with no gene match: 2. The chain's CDR3 is CASSVGRAYEQYF. In DNA form, the CDR3 reads TGTGCCAGCAGTGTTGGGAGGGCCTACGAGCAGTACTTC.

This clone has only a few counts. V is TRBV7-2 and J is TRBJ1-4; TRBD1 agrees at 7 bases. Germline-derived CDR1 and CDR2 are SGHTA and FQGNSA. This CDR3 contains 15 residues. The trim removed 5 bases at V and 6 bases at J, leaving 9 bases unmatched. This CDR3 reads CASSDRPGGYEKLFF. CDR3 DNA: TGTGCCAGCAGCGACAGGCCAGGGGGATATGAAAAACTGTTTTTT. Full variable domain (remainder filled in from reference TRBV7-2 and TRBJ1-4): GAGVSQSPSNKVTEKGKDVELRCDPISGHTALYWYRQSLGQGLEFLIYFQGNSAPDKSGLPSDRFSAERTGGSVSTLTIQRTQQEDSAVYLCASSDRPGGYEKLFFGSGTQLSVL.

This clone was recorded a few times. CDR3 sequence: CASSTTGSQPQHF. DNA for the CDR3: TGTGCCAGCAGTACTACAGGGTCCCAGCCCCAGCATTTT. The chain carries TRBV6-6 and TRBJ1-5, with D perhaps TRBD1 (6 bases). V was pared by 5 bases and J by 7 bases, with 12 bases between. The germline gives CDR1 MNHNY, CDR2 SVGAGI (reference sequence). This CDR3 comprises 13 residues.

The J gene is TRBJ2-7, the V gene TRBV29-1, with D unresolved. Germline values: CDR1 SQVTM, CDR2 ANQGSEA. The CDR3 runs to 13 residues. V was clipped by 2 bases and J by 2 bases, with 10 bases between them. The CDR3 region is CSVELGSPYEQYF. CDR3 coding DNA: TGCAGCGTTGAACTGGGCAGTCCCTACGAGCAGTACTTC.

The chain joins TRBV11-2 to TRBJ2-2; 7 bases are a match to TRBD1. Germline V gives CDR1 SGHAT, CDR2 FQNNGV. The CDR3 is 16 amino acids. Trimming removed 4 bases from V and 1 base from J; junction bases left unmatched: 6. CDR3 in DNA: TGTGCCAGCAGCTCCCTTCGGACAGGGAACACCGGGGAGCTGTTTTTT. Residues: CASSSLRTGNTGELFF. The full variable domain, its missing parts supplied by reference TRBV11-2 and TRBJ2-2, is EAGVAQSPRYKIIEKRQSVAFWCNPISGHATLYWYQQILGQGPKLLIQFQNNGVVDDSQLPKDRFSAERLKGVDSTLKIQPAKLEDSAVYLCASSSLRTGNTGELFFGEGSRLTVL.

The gene calls are TRBV6-6 and TRBJ1-1; weak D call: TRBD1 (6 bases). The CDR3 loop spans 13 amino acids. Deletions cut 7 bases from V and 1 base from J, with 10 bases between. Germline V gives CDR1 MNHNY, CDR2 SVGAGI (reference sequence). Here the CDR3 DNA reads TGTGCCAGCACGTGGACAGAGAACACTGAAGCTTTCTTT. This encodes CASTWTENTEAFF.

The chain recombines TRBV7-2 with TRBJ1-6, with D hard to call. Trimming left V 5 bases short and J 7 bases short, with 6 bases between. The CDR3 has 12 residues. Germline V gene lookup returns CDR1 SGHTA and CDR2 FQGNSA. CDR3 protein: CASSDWNSPLHF. As DNA, the CDR3 is TGTGCCAGCAGCGACTGGAATTCACCCCTCCACTTT.

The CDR3 DNA reads as TGTGCCAGCAGCCCGAAGGGGGCAGATACGCAGTATTTT. Its translation: CASSPKGADTQYF. The rearrangement uses TRBV7-9 and TRBJ2-3; D may be TRBD1 (6 bases). Germline CDR1 is SEHNR and CDR2 is FQNEAQ (reference sequence). V gave up 5 bases and J gave up 4 bases, with 10 bases separating them. This CDR3 spans 13 amino acids.

The chain is built from TRBV7-2 and TRBJ1-1; D unclear. CDR3 length equals 12 residues. Germline values: CDR1 SGHTA, CDR2 FQGNSA. The germline V and J ends were trimmed by 8 bases and 11 bases, with 18 bases remaining between them. CDR3 nucleotides: TGTGCCAGCTCCCCCTGGGCAATTGGGGCTTTCTTT. Amino acids: CASSPWAIGAFF.

The V gene is TRBV20-1, the J gene TRBJ1-2, with unresolved D. Trimming removed 7 bases at V and 3 bases at J, with 9 bases between. The CDR3 runs 11 residues. CDR1 and CDR2 (germline): DFQATT, SNEGSKA (reference sequence). The CDR3 region has the DNA TGCAGTGGATGGGCAGACTATGGCTACACCTTC. Its protein product is CSGWADYGYTF.

The chain links TRBV6-6 to TRBJ2-3; D remains ambiguous. Looked up from germline, CDR1 is MNHNY and CDR2 is SVGAGI (reference sequence). The length of the CDR3 is 12 residues. V lost 2 bases and J 6 bases, leaving 6 bases between the germline ends. The CDR3 sequence is CASSYPRDTQYF. CDR3 coding DNA: TGTGCCAGCAGTTACCCCCGGGATACGCAGTATTTT.

As regards this clone: Other DNA variants within this sample encode the same CDR3. The V and J genes are TRBV19 and TRBJ2-7; unclear D gene. V shed 6 bases and J shed 2 bases, with 8 bases lying between them. This CDR3 comprises 12 residues. CDR1 is LNHDA and CDR2 is SQIVND in the germline V gene (reference sequence). The CDR3 DNA is TGTGCCAGTAGCCCTGGAGCCTACGAGCAGTACTTC. It is translated as CASSPGAYEQYF.

The rearrangement uses TRBV28 and TRBJ2-3; D gene unclear. CDR3 length: 11 amino acids. V was cut by 3 bases and J by 4 bases, with 2 bases left in between. Germline assignment: CDR1 MDHEN and CDR2 SYDVKM. CDR3 in DNA: TGTGCCAGCAGTTTCTCAGATACGCAGTATTTT. Its translation is CASSFSDTQYF.

This clone occurred once. V usage is TRBV25-1 and J usage is TRBJ2-1, with 9 positions matching TRBD2. This CDR3 has 13 residues. Germline CDR1 and CDR2: MGHDK and SYGVNS. The CDR3 DNA sequence: TGTGCTGTTAGCGGGAGCTCCTACAATGAGCAGTTCTTC. Translating gives CAVSGSSYNEQFF.

This chain joins TRBV16 and TRBJ1-2, with 8 bases fitting TRBD1. From germline, CDR1 is KGHSY and CDR2 FQNENV. J gave up 6 bases and V 0 bases, and 3 bases lay outside the gene matches. The CDR3 has 14 amino acids. CDR3 in amino acids: CASSQSATGDGYTF. CDR3 nucleotide sequence: TGTGCCAGCAGCCAATCCGCGACAGGGGATGGCTACACCTTC.

The chain employs TRBV5-5 and TRBJ1-6; the match to TRBD1 covers 8 bases. The CDR3 totals 15 residues. V shed 5 bases and J 5 bases; nucleotides not matched to a gene: 6. Germline V gene data show CDR1 as SGHKS and CDR2 as YYEKEE (reference sequence). The DNA of the CDR3 is TGTGCCAGCAGTTTCCGGGACAGGAATAATTCACCCCTCCACTTT. Encoded protein: CASSFRDRNNSPLHF.

J is TRBJ2-1 and V is TRBV5-4; 10 nucleotides line up with TRBD2. The junction had 7 bases not matched to a gene; V was cut back by 4 bases and J by 0 bases. CDR3 length equals 17 residues. CDR1 is SGHNT, CDR2 YYREEE, per germline (reference sequence). The CDR3 DNA follows: TGTGCCAGCAGCCCCGATGCTAGCGGGAGCTCCTACAATGAGCAGTTCTTC. This encodes CASSPDASGSSYNEQFF. Full variable domain (remainder filled in from reference TRBV5-4 and TRBJ2-1): ETGVTQSPTHLIKTRGQQVTLRCSSQSGHNTVSWYQQALGQGPQFIFQYYREEENGRGNFPPRFSGLQFPNYSSELNVNALELDDSALYLCASSPDASGSSYNEQFFGPGTRLTVL.

In DNA form, the CDR3 reads TGTGCCAGCAGTGACGGGACAACTAAACTGTTTTTT. Its translation is CASSDGTTKLFF. The chain has TRBV2 and TRBJ1-4, with D possibly matching TRBD1 (6 bases). The CDR3 runs 12 residues. Germline-derived CDR1 and CDR2 are SNHLY and FYNNEI. V lost 3 bases, J lost 11 bases, and 10 bases lay in between.

This clone has just a few counts. This chain links TRBV4-1 with TRBJ1-6; D is unresolved. The germline gives CDR1 MGHRA, CDR2 YSYEKL. V was pared by 2 bases and J by 0 bases, with 11 bases between. This CDR3 has 17 residues. CDR3 DNA sequence: TGCGCCAGCAGCCAAAAAACCGAGAGCTCCTATAATTCACCCCTCCACTTT. Translating it yields CASSQKTESSYNSPLHF.

The chain couples TRBV28 to TRBJ2-5; 16 positions agree with TRBD2. V shed 2 bases, J shed 5 bases, and the junction held 11 bases outside the gene matches. The germline V gene encodes CDR1 MDHEN and CDR2 SYDVKM. The CDR3 is 19 residues long. CDR3: CASSLLPGTSGGAGETQYF. CDR3 sequence (DNA): TGTGCCAGCAGTTTACTCCCCGGGACTAGCGGGGGGGCCGGGGAGACCCAGTACTTC.

The chain recombines TRBV6-4 with TRBJ1-1; 12 bases match TRBD1. With 0 bases clipped from V and 9 bases from J, the junction kept 17 bases outside the gene matches. Germline V gives CDR1 MRHNA, CDR2 SNTAGT. This CDR3 has 19 residues. CDR3 protein: CASSDSVVRDRGPVPQAFF. The CDR3 nucleotides are TGTGCCAGCAGTGACTCTGTCGTCCGGGACAGGGGGCCCGTCCCTCAAGCTTTCTTT.